This T cell receptor (beta chain) was retrieved from a study of blood T cell repertoires in COVID-19. Overall study context: T cells, B-cell-depleted T cells, or PBMCs provided the cDNA or gDNA that served as material.

As originally analysed: Estimation of nucleated cell counts was performed using reference gene primer amplification. The assay was immunoSEQ multiplex PCR, and TCRdb's table has in-frame clones only and misses some. That table is the source of V, J and clone size, and D and trimming were worked out from the DNA. The sample has around 240,000 clones, 70% to 85% seen once; the top ten hold roughly 1.4%. The CDR3 is 15 amino acids. The V gene lost 7 bases and the J gene lost 1 base, with 16 bases spanning the gap. Per the germline V gene, CDR1 is LNHDA and CDR2 is SQIVND (reference sequence). The V gene is TRBV19, the J gene TRBJ1-1, with D perhaps TRBD1 (6 bases). This TCR derives from a woman in her thirties or forties who had recovered from COVID-19. The sequenced sample was peripheral blood. The CDR3 region is CASTRDTWGNTEAFF. The DNA for the CDR3 is TGTGCCAGTACCCGGGACACCTGGGGGAACACTGAAGCTTTCTTT. Drawing the rest from reference TRBV19 and TRBJ1-1, the complete variable domain is DGGITQSPKYLFRKEGQNVTLSCEQNLNHDAMYWYRQDPGQGLRLIYYSQIVNDFQKGDIAEGYSVSREKKESFPLTVTSAQKNPTAFYLCASTRDTWGNTEAFFGQGTRLTVV.